This T cell receptor (beta chain) was documented in a study of beta chain features in type 1 diabetes. Study results and limitations: Within each of all four CD4+ subsets, Type 1 diabetes patients had TCRB CDR3s that were moderately but significantly shorter.

Comment on this clone: The antigen is unknown.

The CDR3 length is 18 residues. J was trimmed by 9 bases and V by 5 bases; bases with no gene match: 15. Germline-derived CDR1 and CDR2 are MDHEN and SYDVKM. Expressed TCRB transcripts got sequenced, as all isolated RNA was reverse transcribed. Using immunoSEQ multiplex PCR, the repertoire was profiled, and TCRdb retains in-frame clones only, with some absent. Among a few hundred thousand clones listed, about 14% were seen once. Populations obtained by sorting all exceeded 98% purity. Sequencing was carried out using naive CD4+ T cells from blood. The rearrangement joins TRBV28 to TRBJ2-1; 14 nucleotides align to TRBD2. This receptor was obtained from a woman aged 18-29 years with type 1 diabetes. The CDR3 protein is CASSQRPGLAGARAEQFF. The CDR3, as DNA: TGTGCCAGCAGTCAACGGCCGGGACTAGCGGGAGCGCGAGCTGAGCAGTTCTTC.